What follows describes a single T cell receptor (beta chain). As processed by the authors: By means of reference gene primer amplification, nucleated cell counts were estimated. Measured with immunoSEQ multiplex PCR; TCRdb has only the in-frame clones, and not every one. V, J and clone size were drawn from that table, and D and trimming were deduced from the DNA. The sample holds 150,000 to 200,000 clones; about 88% are singletons and the top ten take under 2%. The data were obtained in a study of blood T cell repertoires in COVID-19. About the study: Both acute and convalescent COVID-19 samples were obtained from the United States, Italy and Spain.

This CDR3 is built from 15 residues. CDR1 and CDR2 from the germline V gene are MNHEY and SMNVEV (reference sequence). V shed 5 bases, J shed 1 base, and the junction held 6 bases outside the gene matches. The sequenced material came from peripheral blood. The chain joins TRBV27 to TRBJ2-7, with 9 nucleotides matching TRBD1. This sequence was found in a man younger than 35 who had recovered from COVID-19. CDR3 nucleotide sequence: TGTGCCAGCAGTCTAGGGACAGGGTTGTCCTACGAGCAGTACTTC. This gives the protein CASSLGTGLSYEQYF.